This T cell receptor (beta chain) was recorded in a study of blood T cells in healthy people across ages. Study observations and caveats: The donors' CMV status was not determined, possibly confounding changes in expanded clonotypes. Using unsorted PBMCs precluded a conclusive naive versus antigen-experienced comparison.

PCR was performed a second time for about 7 to 12 cycles using a sample-barcoded 5' primer and a J-beta primer mix. TCRdb reanalysed the 5' RACE reads using MiXCR and keeps one entry per CDR3 protein. The sample shows more than 800,000 distinct CDR3 sequences, less than 35% of them seen only once. With respect to this clonotype: The antigen remains undetermined.

Germline CDR1 and CDR2: SGHRS and YFSETQ. The CDR3 runs 14 residues. With 4 bases clipped from V and 6 bases from J, the junction kept 7 bases outside the gene matches. The chain uses TRBV5-1 and TRBJ2-7; 10 positions agree with TRBD1. The sequenced sample consisted of blood. The TCR comes from a woman aged 80 or over in good health. The CDR3 reads CASSINRDRGEQYF. The DNA of the CDR3 is TGCGCCAGCAGCATAAACCGGGACAGGGGCGAGCAGTACTTC.